These T cell receptor beta chains were read from a single sample in a study of shared clonotypes between healthy human individuals. Profiling relied on immunoSEQ multiplex PCR, and the TCRdb table lists in-frame clones only, not all of them. The sample lists more than 2 million clones, roughly 95% occurring once. Sequenced material: naive CD8+ T cells from PBMCs. These receptors originate from a man aged 18 to 30 in good health. Some clones in this sample may be carry-over from other donors' samples. Both conserved end residues are part of each CDR3. D genes are given only for firm matches. Only part of the rows carry a size: once, few, many, or a class if the clone is expanded.

V,J,D,size,DNA,CDR3
TRBV11-2,TRBJ1-4,TRBD1,once,TGTGCCAGCAGCTCACGGACAGGGCCTGCTGAAAAACTGTTTTTT,CASSSRTGPAEKLFF
TRBV7-9,TRBJ1-1,-,-,TGTGCCAGCAGCCTCGGGCAGGGTGACACTGAAGCTTTCTTT,CASSLGQGDTEAFF
TRBV19,TRBJ1-5,TRBD1,-,TGTGCCAGTAGTATCCGGGACAGGGTAGTAGTTTACCAGCCCCAGCATTTT,CASSIRDRVVVYQPQHF
TRBV6-5,TRBJ2-6,-,-,TGTGCCAGCAGTTACAGCGGCCTTCCTGGGGCCAACGTCCTGACTTTC,CASSYSGLPGANVLTF
TRBV5-1,TRBJ2-7,TRBD1,once,TGCGCCAGCAGCTTGGGAGGACAGGCCTACTACGAGCAGTACTTC,CASSLGGQAYYEQYF
TRBV9,TRBJ2-1,TRBD1,-,TGTGCCAGCAGCGCGGAGAGGACAGGGAATAATGAGCAGTTCTTC,CASSAERTGNNEQFF
TRBV28,TRBJ1-5,TRBD1,-,TGTGCCAGCACCTCGGGTGTGGCGACAGGGGGCTTATGGCAGCCCCAGCATTTT,CASTSGVATGGLWQPQHF
TRBV28,TRBJ1-1,-,-,TGTGCCAGCAGTTTGGGCAGGGAAGCTTTCTTT,CASSLGREAFF
TRBV7-9,TRBJ1-5,-,-,TGTGCCAGCAGCTTAGGCGGACTGTCGGTGCCCCAGCATTTT,CASSLGGLSVPQHF
TRBV10-3,TRBJ2-7,-,-,TGTGCCATCAGTGCTCGCCGGGGCGGTGGAGGCTACGAGCAGTACTTC,CAISARRGGGGYEQYF
TRBV7-9,TRBJ2-1,TRBD2,once,TGTGCCAGCAGCATGTCGGGAGGGAAAAACAATGAGCAGTTCTTC,CASSMSGGKNNEQFF
TRBV6-1,TRBJ2-7,-,-,TGTGCCAGCAGTGAACATGGTAGTGTTCGGGTTCGCTACGAGCAGTACTTC,CASSEHGSVRVRYEQYF
TRBV7-8,TRBJ2-1,-,-,TGTGCCAGCAGCTCAGCGAGCTCCTACAATGAGCAGTTCTTC,CASSSASSYNEQFF
TRBV29-1,TRBJ2-6,-,-,TGCAGCGTTGAAGTTTGGTCCTCTGGGGCCAACGTCCTGACTTTC,CSVEVWSSGANVLTF
TRBV27,TRBJ2-1,TRBD2,-,TGTGCCAGCAGGTCCGGGACTAGCTCCTACAATGAGCAGTTCTTC,CASRSGTSSYNEQFF
TRBV20-1,TRBJ2-5,-,-,TGCAGTGCCTTGGATCAAGAGACCCAGTACTTC,CSALDQETQYF
TRBV15,TRBJ1-3,-,-,TGTGCCACCAGCGTCCCTGAGGGAAACACCATATATTTT,CATSVPEGNTIYF
TRBV7-2,TRBJ2-7,TRBD1,once,TGTGCCAGCAGCTCACGGACAGGGGGCGGCTACGAGCAGTACTTC,CASSSRTGGGYEQYF
TRBV4-1,TRBJ1-1,-,-,TGCGCCAGCAGCCAATACATGAACACTGAAGCTTTCTTT,CASSQYMNTEAFF
TRBV9,TRBJ2-3,TRBD2,-,TGTGCCAGCAGCGCCCCTACTAGCGGGAGGGCACCGGATACGCAGTATTTT,CASSAPTSGRAPDTQYF
TRBV27,TRBJ2-5,TRBD1,-,TGTGCCAGCAGTTACGGGACAGGGGCGGGGTGGGAGACCCAGTACTTC,CASSYGTGAGWETQYF
TRBV27,TRBJ2-7,TRBD2,-,TGTGCCAGCAGCCCACTAGCGACCTACGAGCAGTACTTC,CASSPLATYEQYF
TRBV5-1,TRBJ1-3,-,-,TGCGCCAGCAGCTTGAACTTTGGCAGGACTGAAGGGCCGATGAACTCTGGAAACACCATATATTTT,CASSLNFGRTEGPMNSGNTIYF
TRBV27,TRBJ1-1,-,-,TGTGCCAGCAGTTTATTCGAGCACACTGAAGCTTTCTTT,CASSLFEHTEAFF
TRBV7-2,TRBJ1-1,-,-,TGTGCCAGCAGCCCAGGGCGGTCGGGGGCCAGGAACACTGAAGCTTTCTTT,CASSPGRSGARNTEAFF
TRBV28,TRBJ2-2,TRBD2,-,TGTGCCAGTTTGCCGGGACTAGCGGCTAACACCGGGGAGCTGTTTTTT,CASLPGLAANTGELFF
TRBV2,TRBJ2-7,-,few,TGTGCCAGCCGGTTCGAGGCACCCTCGTACTTC,CASRFEAPSYF
TRBV27,TRBJ1-2,-,-,TGTGCCAGCACCTCAGACGGTTATGGCTACACCTTC,CASTSDGYGYTF
TRBV9,TRBJ2-7,-,-,TGTGCCAGCAGCGGCGGAGGGTACGAGCAGTACTTC,CASSGGGYEQYF
TRBV6-5,TRBJ1-1,-,-,TGTGCCAGCAGTTACTCGAACGGATTATTAAGGGCTGAAGCTTTCTTT,CASSYSNGLLRAEAFF
TRBV19,TRBJ2-7,TRBD2,-,TGTGCCACCGGACTAGCGGACTACTACGAGCAGTACTTC,CATGLADYYEQYF
TRBV11-2,TRBJ2-2,TRBD1,-,TGTGCCAGCAGCTTGGGGACAGCCGGGGAGCTGTTTTTT,CASSLGTAGELFF
TRBV7-6,TRBJ2-5,-,-,TGTGCCAGCAGCTTAGAGCCCCGAGAGACCCAGTACTTC,CASSLEPRETQYF
TRBV6-1,TRBJ2-7,-,-,TGTGCCAGCAGTACGGGCCAGGCGCTCTACGAGCAGTACTTC,CASSTGQALYEQYF
TRBV9,TRBJ2-7,-,once,TGTGCCAGCAGCGTAGGCGGGACAGCGATCGAACAGTACTTC,CASSVGGTAIEQYF
TRBV10-2,TRBJ1-1,TRBD1,-,TGCGCCAGCAGTGAGCGGGACAGGGTATTTGCTGAAGCTTTCTTT,CASSERDRVFAEAFF
TRBV6-1,TRBJ1-4,-,-,TGTGCCAGCAGTGACGCAGGGTTTGAAAAACTGTTTTTT,CASSDAGFEKLFF
TRBV4-1,TRBJ1-1,TRBD1,-,TGCGCCAGCAGCCAATCCCCCAGGGGGGGGAGCACTGAAGCTTTCTTT,CASSQSPRGGSTEAFF
TRBV5-6,TRBJ2-2,-,-,TGTGCCAGCAGCTTGGCGAGCACCGGGGAGCTGTTTTTT,CASSLASTGELFF
TRBV14,TRBJ1-1,-,-,TGTGCCAGCAGCCAAGATGGTATAGGTTGGTGGAACACTGAAGCTTTCTTT,CASSQDGIGWWNTEAFF
TRBV9,TRBJ1-1,-,few,TGTGCCAGCAGCAGGGGCACTGAAGCTTTCTTT,CASSRGTEAFF
TRBV9,TRBJ1-5,-,-,TGTGCCAGCAGCGTTACGGACAGCCGCCTCGAGCCCCAGCATTTT,CASSVTDSRLEPQHF
TRBV19,TRBJ1-5,TRBD1,-,TGTGCCAGTAGTTACACCGCACAGGGGGCGAAGGATGGCAATCAGCCCCAGCATTTT,CASSYTAQGAKDGNQPQHF
TRBV7-8,TRBJ2-3,TRBD2,-,TGTGCCAGCAGCTGGATTAGCGGGAGAGTTACCACCGATACGCAGTATTTT,CASSWISGRVTTDTQYF
TRBV6-1,TRBJ2-7,-,-,TGTGCCAGCAGTCCATTTAACGAGCAGTACTTC,CASSPFNEQYF
TRBV25-1,TRBJ2-3,-,-,TGTGCCAGCAGTGGCTCAGATACGCAGTATTTT,CASSGSDTQYF
TRBV7-9,TRBJ2-7,TRBD1,-,TGTGCCAGCAGTCCCTGGACAGGGCGGGACGAGCAGTACTTC,CASSPWTGRDEQYF
TRBV7-8,TRBJ1-1,TRBD1,-,TGTGCCAGCAGTTATGCAGGGGGAGGAACTGAAGCTTTCTTT,CASSYAGGGTEAFF
TRBV12-2,TRBJ1-5,-,few,TGTGCAAGTCGCTTGTTAGGGAATCAGCCCCAGCATTTT,CASRLLGNQPQHF
TRBV28,TRBJ2-6,-,-,TGTGCCAGCAGTTTTATGGGCTCTGGGGCCAACGTCCTGACTTTC,CASSFMGSGANVLTF
TRBV9,TRBJ2-5,TRBD1,-,TGTGCCAGCAGCCCCCCTGACAGGGCGGAGACCCAGTACTTC,CASSPPDRAETQYF
TRBV29-1,TRBJ2-7,TRBD1,-,TGCAGCGCTGGACAGGGTTACGAGCAGTACTTC,CSAGQGYEQYF
TRBV13,TRBJ2-2,TRBD1,-,TGTGCCAGCAGCCCGTGGGGGGGACAGGGCGGCACCGGGGAGCTGTTTTTT,CASSPWGGQGGTGELFF
TRBV11-3,TRBJ1-4,-,-,TGTGCCAGCAGCTCACACAGGGCGGTAACTAATGAAAAACTGTTTTTT,CASSSHRAVTNEKLFF
TRBV7-6,TRBJ2-1,TRBD1,-,TGTGCCAGCAGCTTAGAGGGACAGGGATGGCGATTCTTC,CASSLEGQGWRFF
TRBV28,TRBJ1-1,-,-,TGTGCCAGCAGTGCCCGGGACTCAGGTTACACTGAAGCTTTCTTT,CASSARDSGYTEAFF
TRBV19,TRBJ1-4,-,-,TGTGCCAGTAAAGAGGGCCGAGGGGAAAAACTGTTTTTT,CASKEGRGEKLFF
TRBV5-1,TRBJ2-7,TRBD2,once,TGCGCCAGCAGCGCTAGCGGGAGGGCCCCAACCGGCTACGAGCAGTACTTC,CASSASGRAPTGYEQYF